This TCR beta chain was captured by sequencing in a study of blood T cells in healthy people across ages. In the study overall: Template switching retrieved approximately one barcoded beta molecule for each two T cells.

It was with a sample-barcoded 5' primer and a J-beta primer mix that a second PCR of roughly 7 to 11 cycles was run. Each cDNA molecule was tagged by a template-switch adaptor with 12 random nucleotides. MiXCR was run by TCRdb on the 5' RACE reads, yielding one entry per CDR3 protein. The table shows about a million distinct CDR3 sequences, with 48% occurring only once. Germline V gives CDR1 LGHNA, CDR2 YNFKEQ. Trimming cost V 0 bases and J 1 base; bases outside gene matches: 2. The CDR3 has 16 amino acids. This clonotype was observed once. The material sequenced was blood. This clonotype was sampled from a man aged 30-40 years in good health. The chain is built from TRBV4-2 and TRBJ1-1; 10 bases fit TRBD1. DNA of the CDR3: TGTGCCAGCAGCCAAGATGGGACAGGGGCGAACACTGAAGCTTTCTTT. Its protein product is CASSQDGTGANTEAFF.